Listed below are T cell receptor beta chains from one sample, sequenced in a study of cytotoxic CD8 clonotypes in ibrutinib-treated CLL. Method: immunoSEQ multiplex PCR; TCRdb's copy keeps in-frame clones and lacks some. The sample lists tens of thousands of clones, approximately 82% occurring once. The material sequenced was PBMCs, taken after 24 months of ibrutinib treatment. The receptors shown here come from a human donor with chronic lymphocytic leukemia. The CDR3 runs from the conserved cysteine through the conserved F or W. The D gene is left open where the match is weak. The listing skips clone size in some rows; elsewhere it reads once, few, many or a size class.

.	.	TRBV19	TRBJ2-5	CASSIDGDSTQYF	TGTGCCAGTAGTATAGATGGGGACTCGACCCAGTACTTC
TRBD2	once	TRBV6-5	TRBJ2-7	CASSYGLAAYEQYF	TGTGCCAGCAGTTACGGACTAGCAGCTTACGAGCAGTACTTC
.	.	TRBV28	TRBJ2-7	CASSFSGIGYEQYF	TGTGCCAGCAGTTTTTCAGGGATCGGCTACGAGCAGTACTTC
TRBD1	few	TRBV27	TRBJ1-3	CASSSTGGSGNTIYF	TGTGCCAGCAGCTCTACAGGGGGCTCTGGAAACACCATATATTTT
TRBD1	.	TRBV7-8	TRBJ2-7	CASSRGQGYHEQYF	TGTGCCAGCAGCCGGGGACAGGGTTACCACGAGCAGTACTTC
.	.	TRBV9	TRBJ2-5	CASSVGGRGDQETQYF	TGTGCCAGCAGCGTAGGAGGCCGAGGGGACCAAGAGACCCAGTACTTC
TRBD1	.	TRBV5-1	TRBJ2-7	CASTEGGRGRWEQYF	TGCGCCAGCACCGAAGGGGGCAGGGGGCGTTGGGAGCAGTACTTC
.	.	TRBV15	TRBJ2-7	CATSRTGTRLSYEQYF	TGTGCCACCAGCAGGACCGGGACTCGTCTCTCCTACGAGCAGTACTTC
.	.	TRBV2	TRBJ2-3	CATRDQGTDTQYF	TGTGCCACCCGGGACCAAGGGACAGATACGCAGTATTTT
TRBD1	.	TRBV6-4	TRBJ2-1	CASSDTGGPFDEQFF	TGTGCCAGCAGTGACACAGGGGGGCCTTTCGATGAGCAGTTCTTC
TRBD2	.	TRBV19	TRBJ2-1	CASSGLAGGYNEQFF	TGTGCCAGTAGTGGACTAGCGGGAGGGTACAATGAGCAGTTCTTC
TRBD2	once	TRBV2	TRBJ2-3	CASPRAGGPRDTQYF	TGTGCCAGCCCACGGGCGGGAGGGCCGAGAGATACGCAGTATTTT
.	.	TRBV2	TRBJ1-1	CASSVGGWTEAFF	TGTGCCAGCAGTGTCGGGGGTTGGACTGAAGCTTTCTTT
.	.	TRBV7-2	TRBJ2-1	CASSPGPNNEQFF	TGTGCCAGCAGCCCTGGACCCAACAATGAGCAGTTCTTC
TRBD1	.	TRBV5-6	TRBJ2-3	CASSLDGRGRGTDTQYF	TGTGCCAGCAGCTTGGATGGCAGGGGGCGCGGGACAGATACGCAGTATTTT
TRBD2	.	TRBV28	TRBJ2-5	CASTPLRSGRETQYF	TGTGCCAGCACCCCCCTAAGGAGCGGGAGAGAGACCCAGTACTTC
.	.	TRBV18	TRBJ2-4	CASSRSYDGGNIQYF	TGTGCCAGCTCACGATCTTACGACGGTGGGAACATTCAGTACTTC
TRBD1	.	TRBV5-1	TRBJ1-4	CASTIGQGARSTNEKLFF	TGCGCCAGCACTATAGGACAGGGGGCGCGTTCAACTAATGAAAAACTGTTTTTT
TRBD2	once	TRBV7-2	TRBJ2-7	CASSPGSGTPYEQYF	TGTGCCAGCAGCCCGGGGAGCGGGACTCCCTACGAGCAGTACTTC
.	.	TRBV2	TRBJ1-4	CASSEALINEKLFF	TGTGCCAGCAGTGAAGCGCTGATTAATGAAAAACTGTTTTTT
TRBD2	.	TRBV6-5	TRBJ2-1	CASSYSPSGAYNEQFF	TGTGCCAGCAGTTACTCGCCTAGCGGGGCCTACAATGAGCAGTTCTTC
.	.	TRBV5-6	TRBJ2-2	CASSLGYGGRTGELFF	TGTGCCAGCAGCTTGGGGTATGGAGGGCGGACCGGGGAGCTGTTTTTT
.	.	TRBV5-1	TRBJ2-6	CASSLASGANVLTF	TGCGCCAGCAGCTTGGCCTCTGGGGCCAACGTCCTGACTTTC
TRBD2	.	TRBV9	TRBJ2-1	CASSVVGTGGLNEQFF	TGTGCCAGCAGCGTAGTCGGAACGGGAGGGCTCAATGAGCAGTTCTTC
.	.	TRBV5-8	TRBJ2-3	CASTKVRIADTQYF	TGTGCCAGCACCAAAGTCAGAATCGCAGATACGCAGTATTTT
TRBD1	.	TRBV10-2	TRBJ1-6	CASSTRTGDNSPLHF	TGCGCCAGCAGTACCCGGACAGGGGATAATTCACCCCTCCACTTT
.	.	TRBV5-1	TRBJ1-1	CASSLVPGANTEAFF	TGCGCCAGCAGCTTGGTTCCAGGGGCGAACACTGAAGCTTTCTTT
.	few	TRBV5-6	TRBJ2-1	CASSLQSSWNEQFF	TGTGCCAGCAGCTTACAGTCTTCGTGGAATGAGCAGTTCTTC
.	.	TRBV30	TRBJ1-2	CAWSSGIGGYTF	TGTGCCTGGAGTTCCGGAATTGGGGGCTACACCTTC
TRBD2	.	TRBV11-3	TRBJ2-5	CASSSGGETQYF	TGTGCCAGCAGCTCCGGGGGGGAGACCCAGTACTTC
.	.	TRBV7-2	TRBJ2-1	CASSQAVYNEQFF	TGTGCCAGCAGCCAAGCGGTGTACAATGAGCAGTTCTTC
.	.	TRBV28	TRBJ2-1	CASSLGNEQFF	TGTGCCAGCAGTTTGGGCAATGAGCAGTTCTTC
.	.	TRBV6-1	TRBJ1-3	CASSEMTATGNTIYF	TGTGCCAGCAGTGAAATGACAGCCACTGGAAACACCATATATTTT
TRBD1	.	TRBV2	TRBJ1-3	CASSGRDRFSGNTIYF	TGTGCCAGCAGTGGTAGGGACAGATTCTCTGGAAACACCATATATTTT
.	once	TRBV28	TRBJ2-1	CASSPGRVRNEQFF	TGTGCCAGCAGCCCTGGGCGGGTTCGTAATGAGCAGTTCTTC
TRBD1	few	TRBV6-4	TRBJ1-2	CASSDSPFQGTGRPVF	TGTGCCAGCAGTGACTCGCCCTTTCAGGGGACAGGAAGACCTGTCTTC
.	.	TRBV9	TRBJ2-5	CASSVGVARQETQYF	TGTGCCAGCAGCGTAGGGGTGGCTAGACAAGAGACCCAGTACTTC
TRBD1	.	TRBV11-3	TRBJ1-5	CASSLVWTGNSNQPQHF	TGTGCCAGCAGCTTAGTCTGGACAGGGAATAGCAATCAGCCCCAGCATTTT
TRBD1	.	TRBV27	TRBJ1-5	CASSTQGGNQPQHF	TGTGCCAGCAGCACTCAGGGGGGTAATCAGCCCCAGCATTTT
TRBD1	.	TRBV6-5	TRBJ1-1	CASSYSTGGSTEAFF	TGTGCCAGCAGTTACTCGACAGGGGGAAGCACTGAAGCTTTCTTT
TRBD1	.	TRBV29-1	TRBJ2-7	CSVRDSSYEQYF	TGCAGCGTTCGGGACAGCTCCTACGAGCAGTACTTC
.	.	TRBV5-5	TRBJ1-2	CASSLDSYGYTF	TGTGCCAGCAGCTTGGACAGCTATGGCTACACCTTC
.	.	TRBV6-6	TRBJ1-5	CASSYLGISNQPQHF	TGTGCCAGCAGTTACCTAGGGATCAGCAATCAGCCCCAGCATTTT
TRBD1	few	TRBV9	TRBJ1-1	CASSPRDRGRAEAFF	TGTGCCAGCAGTCCTCGGGACAGGGGGCGTGCTGAAGCTTTCTTT
TRBD2	.	TRBV9	TRBJ2-1	CASSELAGGPYEQFF	TGTGCCAGCAGCGAATTAGCGGGAGGGCCCTATGAGCAGTTCTTC
.	.	TRBV6-1	TRBJ1-1	CASGGGRGNTEAFF	TGTGCCAGCGGAGGGGGTCGGGGGAACACTGAAGCTTTCTTT
.	.	TRBV6-5	TRBJ1-2	CASIKPGGVGGYTF	TGTGCCAGCATCAAGCCGGGCGGCGTGGGGGGCTACACCTTC
TRBD1	.	TRBV28	TRBJ2-7	CASSPLRQGWYEQYF	TGTGCCAGCAGCCCACTCAGACAGGGGTGGTACGAGCAGTACTTC
.	.	TRBV6-6	TRBJ2-6	CASSYMGVAGANVLTF	TGTGCCAGCAGTTACATGGGGGTGGCTGGGGCCAACGTCCTGACTTTC